These 14 T cell receptor beta chains originate from one sample sequenced in a study of OX40 agonist ivuxolimab in advanced cancers. Sequencing used immunoSEQ multiplex PCR; TCRdb keeps in-frame clones, though not all of them. Of about 82,000 clones in the sample, roughly 90% were seen once. The material was CD4+ or CD8+ T cells sorted from blood, obtained in a trial of the OX40 agonist ivuxolimab. The receptors stem from an adult with an advanced solid tumor such as melanoma, head and neck, liver or kidney cancer.

On this clone itself: A read error may produce the germline difference seen at one junction end. V gene TRBV14 combines with J gene TRBJ2-3, with 12 bases fitting TRBD2. This CDR3 spans 17 amino acids. Per the germline V gene, CDR1 is SGHDN and CDR2 is FVKESK. The CDR3: CAGSRRLAGASTDTQYF. The CDR3 nucleotides are TGTGCCGGCAGCCGACGACTAGCGGGAGCGAGCACAGATACGCAGTATTTT.

The chain employs TRBV28 and TRBJ1-1; TRBD1 might be the D (5 bases). V was clipped by 6 bases and J by 4 bases, with 15 bases between them. Germline V gene data show CDR1 as MDHEN and CDR2 as SYDVKM. The CDR3 totals 14 residues. The CDR3 loop reads CASRSGSVRTEAFF. CDR3 nucleotides: TGTGCCAGCAGGTCAGGGTCGGTGCGCACTGAAGCTTTCTTT. The whole variable domain, filled in from reference TRBV28 and TRBJ1-1, reads DVKVTQSSRYLVKRTGEKVFLECVQDMDHENMFWYRQDPGLGLRLIYFSYDVKMKEKGDIPEGYSVSREKKERFSLILESASTNQTSMYLCASRSGSVRTEAFFGQGTRLTVV.

The chain is built from TRBV15 and TRBJ1-1; D unresolved. V lost 8 bases and J 0 bases, leaving 7 bases between the germline ends. Germline CDR1 and CDR2: LNHNV and YYDKDF (reference sequence). This CDR3 region has 12 residues. CDR3 amino acids: CATPTVNTEAFF. As DNA, the CDR3 is TGTGCCACCCCAACAGTGAACACTGAAGCTTTCTTT.

For this clone: The same CDR3 is also encoded by other DNA sequences in this sample. This chain joins TRBV5-1 and TRBJ2-5, with a weak D call TRBD2 (5 bases). V shed 0 bases and J shed 5 bases, with 11 bases lying between them. The germline V gene has CDR1 SGHRS and CDR2 YFSETQ. The CDR3 sequence is 14 residues long. This CDR3 is CASSLALGTETQYF. The CDR3, as DNA: TGCGCCAGCAGCTTGGCACTAGGAACTGAGACCCAGTACTTC. Supplemented by reference TRBV5-1 and TRBJ2-5, the full variable domain reads KAGVTQTPRYLIKTRGQQVTLSCSPISGHRSVSWYQQTPGQGLQFLFEYFSETQRNKGNFPGRFSGRQFSNSRSEMNVSTLELGDSALYLCASSLALGTETQYFGPGTRLLVL.

V gene TRBV2 combines with J gene TRBJ2-1; 14 nucleotides align to TRBD2. This CDR3 contains 16 residues. V gave up 4 bases and J gave up 7 bases; unmatched junction bases: 6. The germline V gene has CDR1 SNHLY and CDR2 FYNNEI. The DNA for the CDR3 is TGTGCCAGCAGTGGACTAGCGGGAGGGCCAGGGAATGAGCAGTTCTTC. This gives the protein CASSGLAGGPGNEQFF.

This clone was detected only a few times. This chain joins TRBV6-6 and TRBJ2-5; D gene unclear. The germline V gene encodes CDR1 MNHNY and CDR2 SVGAGI (reference sequence). The CDR3 is 15 residues long. Trimming shortened V by 4 bases and J by 1 base, and 13 bases separated the two germline ends. CDR3 coding DNA: TGTGCCAGCAGTTTGAGGTGGAGCAGCCAAGAGACCCAGTACTTC. The encoded protein is CASSLRWSSQETQYF.

The chain employs TRBV11-2 and TRBJ2-2; D call uncertain. CDR1 SGHAT and CDR2 FQNNGV come from the germline V gene. This CDR3 spans 15 amino acids. V was pared by 5 bases and J by 0 bases, with 10 bases between. The CDR3 coding sequence is TGTGCCAGCAGCACACAGAACGCGAACACCGGGGAGCTGTTTTTT. Protein: CASSTQNANTGELFF.

The genes are TRBV10-1 and TRBJ2-2; TRBD2 might be the D (6 bases). Germline V gives CDR1 WNHNN, CDR2 SYGVQD (reference sequence). The CDR3 length is 17 residues. Trimming pared 6 bases from V and 2 bases from J, leaving 19 bases between. The CDR3 DNA follows: TGCGCCAGCAGGGGGATTGGGGGACTTTCCAACACCGGGGAGCTGTTTTTT. Amino acids: CASRGIGGLSNTGELFF.

This rearrangement joins TRBV18 to TRBJ1-4; TRBD1 matches at 9 bases. Unmatched junction bases numbered 7, after V lost 1 base and J lost 7 bases. Germline V gene sequence: CDR1 KGHSH, CDR2 LQKENI. The CDR3 covers 16 residues. CDR3 protein: CASSPLRQGGTEKLFF. CDR3 in DNA: TGTGCCAGCTCACCACTCCGACAGGGGGGGACTGAAAAACTGTTTTTT.

This chain links TRBV11-2 with TRBJ1-2, with D hard to call. CDR3 length equals 15 residues. CDR1 is SGHAT, CDR2 FQNNGV, per germline. V dropped 4 bases and J dropped 6 bases, with 18 bases sitting between them. The DNA for the CDR3 is TGTGCCAGCAGCTCGTTGAAGGGCGCGAGAAATGGCTACACCTTC. This codes for CASSSLKGARNGYTF.

The sample holds one count of this clone. This chain uses TRBV27 with TRBJ2-3; D is uncertain. This CDR3 contains 11 residues. Germline CDR1 reads MNHEY; CDR2 reads SMNVEV (reference sequence). With 3 bases removed from V and 4 bases from J, the gap between germline ends came to 2 bases. In DNA, the CDR3 is TGTGCCAGCAGTTTTTCAGATACGCAGTATTTT. This gives the protein CASSFSDTQYF.

This chain uses TRBV2 with TRBJ2-3; 8 nucleotides line up with TRBD2. The germline gives CDR1 SNHLY, CDR2 FYNNEI. Trimming at V came to 8 bases and at J to 3 bases, leaving 10 bases not matched to a gene. The CDR3 consists of 15 residues. The CDR3 here is CASGGLAVSTDTQYF. CDR3 nucleotides: TGTGCCAGCGGAGGACTAGCTGTGAGTACAGATACGCAGTATTTT.

The J gene is TRBJ2-3, the V gene TRBV6-5; TRBD2 aligns across 7 bases. This CDR3 spans 14 amino acids. Germline trimming cut 7 bases from V and 0 bases from J; bases unmatched to any gene: 4. The germline V gene has CDR1 MNHEY and CDR2 SVGAGI. As DNA, the CDR3 is TGTGCCAGCAAGTGGGGAGGGAGCACAGATACGCAGTATTTT. Its protein is CASKWGGSTDTQYF.

This clone was found once. V gene TRBV23-1 combines with J gene TRBJ2-7, with D uncertain. TRBV23-1 is placed among ORFs of uncertain function. V was trimmed by 4 bases and J by 2 bases, leaving 21 bases between them. This CDR3 has 17 amino acids. CDR3 coding DNA: TGCGCCAGCAGTCGGATCGATCAGACACGATCCGCCTACGAGCAGTACTTC. Its translation: CASSRIDQTRSAYEQYF.